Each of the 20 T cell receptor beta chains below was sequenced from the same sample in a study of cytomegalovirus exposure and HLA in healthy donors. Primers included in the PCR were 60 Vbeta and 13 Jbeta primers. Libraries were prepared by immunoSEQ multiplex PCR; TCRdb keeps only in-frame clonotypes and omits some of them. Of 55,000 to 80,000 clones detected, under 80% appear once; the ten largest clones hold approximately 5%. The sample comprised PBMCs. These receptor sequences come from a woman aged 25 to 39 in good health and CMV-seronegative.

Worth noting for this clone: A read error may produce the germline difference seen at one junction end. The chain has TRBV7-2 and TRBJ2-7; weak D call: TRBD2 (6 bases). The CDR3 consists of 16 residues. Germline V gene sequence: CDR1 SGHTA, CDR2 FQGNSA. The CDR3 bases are TGTGCCGGCAGCTTAGGGGACTTTTGGGTAGCCGACGAGCAGTACTTC. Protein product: CAGSLGDFWVADEQYF.

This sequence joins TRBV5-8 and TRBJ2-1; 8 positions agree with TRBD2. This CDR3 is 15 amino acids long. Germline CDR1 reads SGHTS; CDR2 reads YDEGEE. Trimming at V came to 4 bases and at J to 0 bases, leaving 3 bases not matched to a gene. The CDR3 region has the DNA TGTGCCAGCAGCCGCGGGAGGAGCTCCTACAATGAGCAGTTCTTC. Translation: CASSRGRSSYNEQFF.

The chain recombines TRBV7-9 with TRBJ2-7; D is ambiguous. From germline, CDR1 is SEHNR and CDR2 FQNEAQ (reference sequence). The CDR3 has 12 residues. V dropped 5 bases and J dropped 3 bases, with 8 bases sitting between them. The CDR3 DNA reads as TGTGCCAGCAGCCCGCAACACTACGAGCAGTACTTC. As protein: CASSPQHYEQYF.

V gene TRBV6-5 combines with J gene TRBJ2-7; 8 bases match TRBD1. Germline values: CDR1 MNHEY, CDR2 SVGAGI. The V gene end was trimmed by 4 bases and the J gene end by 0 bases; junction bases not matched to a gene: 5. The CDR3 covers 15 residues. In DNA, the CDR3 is TGTGCCAGCAGTTCTGACAGGGGTAACTCCTACGAGCAGTACGTC. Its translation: CASSSDRGNSYEQYV.

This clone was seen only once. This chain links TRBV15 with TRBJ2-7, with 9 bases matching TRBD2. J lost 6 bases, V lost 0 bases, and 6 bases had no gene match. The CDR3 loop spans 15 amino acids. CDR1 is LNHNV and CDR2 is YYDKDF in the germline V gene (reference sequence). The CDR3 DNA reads TGTGCCACCAGCAGAGATTTAGCGGGAGTGGTCGAGCAGTACTTC. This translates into CATSRDLAGVVEQYF.

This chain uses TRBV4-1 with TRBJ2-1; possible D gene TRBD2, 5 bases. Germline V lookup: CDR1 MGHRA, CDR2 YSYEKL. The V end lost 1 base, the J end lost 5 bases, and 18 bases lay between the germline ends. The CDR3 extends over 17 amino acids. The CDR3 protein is CASSQGSGKPGNNEQFF. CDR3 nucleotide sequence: TGCGCCAGCAGCCAAGGATCGGGGAAGCCTGGGAACAATGAGCAGTTCTTC.

The CDR3 nucleotides read TGCGCCAGCAGCCGCAGGGAGGGTCAGCCCCAGCATTTT. It is translated as CASSRREGQPQHF. The gene calls are TRBV4-1 and TRBJ1-5, with D possibly TRBD1 on 5 matching bases. The germline gives CDR1 MGHRA, CDR2 YSYEKL. The CDR3 has 13 residues. Trimming cost V 4 bases and J 6 bases, with 10 bases left between them.

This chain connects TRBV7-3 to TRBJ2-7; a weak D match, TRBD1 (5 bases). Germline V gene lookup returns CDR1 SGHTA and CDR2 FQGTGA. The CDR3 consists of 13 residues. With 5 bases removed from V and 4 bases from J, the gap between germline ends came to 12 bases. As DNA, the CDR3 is TGTGCCAGCAGCCTTGGGGCAGGGTACGAGCAGTACGTC. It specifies CASSLGAGYEQYV.

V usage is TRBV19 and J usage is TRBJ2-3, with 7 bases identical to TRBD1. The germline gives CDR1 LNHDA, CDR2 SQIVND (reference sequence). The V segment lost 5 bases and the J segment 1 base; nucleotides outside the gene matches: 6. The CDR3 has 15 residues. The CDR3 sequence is CASSHRGLGTDTQYF. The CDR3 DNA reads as TGTGCCAGTAGTCACAGGGGCCTTGGCACAGATACGCAGTATTTT. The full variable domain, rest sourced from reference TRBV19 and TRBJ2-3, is DGGITQSPKYLFRKEGQNVTLSCEQNLNHDAMYWYRQDPGQGLRLIYYSQIVNDFQKGDIAEGYSVSREKKESFPLTVTSAQKNPTAFYLCASSHRGLGTDTQYFGPGTRLTVL.

CDR3 region: CASSLGLAALNEQFF. The DNA for the CDR3 is TGTGCCAGCAGCCTCGGACTAGCGGCACTCAATGAGCAGTTCTTC. V usage is TRBV27 and J usage is TRBJ2-1; 10 nucleotides match TRBD2. The V gene's germline CDR1 is MNHEY and CDR2 SMNVEV (reference sequence). The V and J ends lost 6 bases and 6 bases, in that order; junction bases with no gene match: 8. This CDR3 spans 15 amino acids.

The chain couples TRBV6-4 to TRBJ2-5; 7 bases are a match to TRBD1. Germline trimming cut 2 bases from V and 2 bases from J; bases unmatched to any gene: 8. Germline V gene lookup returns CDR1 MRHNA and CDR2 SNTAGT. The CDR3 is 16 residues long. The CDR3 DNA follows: TGTGCCAGCAGTGACGAGGGGGCGGAGTATCAAGAGACCCAGTACTTC. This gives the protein CASSDEGAEYQETQYF.

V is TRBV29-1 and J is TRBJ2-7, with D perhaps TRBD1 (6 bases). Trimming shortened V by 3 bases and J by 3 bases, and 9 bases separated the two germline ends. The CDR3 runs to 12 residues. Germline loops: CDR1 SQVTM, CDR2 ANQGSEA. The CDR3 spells CSVDEGGYEQYF. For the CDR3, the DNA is TGCAGCGTTGATGAAGGGGGCTACGAGCAGTACTTC.

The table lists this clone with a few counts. CDR3 nucleotide sequence: TGCGCCACCCGGACAGGGGTAAACTCTGGAAACACCATATATTTT. Translated: CATRTGVNSGNTIYF. The chain uses TRBV5-1 and TRBJ1-3, with 9 bases fitting TRBD1. Looked up from germline, CDR1 is SGHRS and CDR2 is YFSETQ. The CDR3 consists of 15 residues. The junction had 7 bases not matched to a gene; V was cut back by 9 bases and J by 0 bases.

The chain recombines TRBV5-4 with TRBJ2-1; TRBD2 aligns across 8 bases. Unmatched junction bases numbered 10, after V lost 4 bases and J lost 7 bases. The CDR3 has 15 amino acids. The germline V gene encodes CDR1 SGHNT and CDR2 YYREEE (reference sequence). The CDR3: CASSNPGGPNNEQFF. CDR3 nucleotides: TGTGCCAGCAGCAACCCGGGAGGGCCGAATAATGAGCAGTTCTTC.

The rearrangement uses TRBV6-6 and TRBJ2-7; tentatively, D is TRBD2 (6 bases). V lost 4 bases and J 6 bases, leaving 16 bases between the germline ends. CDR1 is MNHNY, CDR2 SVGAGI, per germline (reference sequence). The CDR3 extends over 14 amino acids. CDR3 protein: CASSWSGGRSEQYV. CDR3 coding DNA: TGTGCCAGCAGTTGGTCTGGGGGGAGGAGCGAGCAGTACGTC.

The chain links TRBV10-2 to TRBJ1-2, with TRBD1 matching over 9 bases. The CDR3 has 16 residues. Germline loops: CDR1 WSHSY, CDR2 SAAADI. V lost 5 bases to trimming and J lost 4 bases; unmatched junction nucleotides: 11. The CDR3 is CASSLTIQGAGYGYTF. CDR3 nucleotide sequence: TGCGCCAGCAGTTTGACGATACAGGGGGCAGGCTATGGCTACACCTTC.

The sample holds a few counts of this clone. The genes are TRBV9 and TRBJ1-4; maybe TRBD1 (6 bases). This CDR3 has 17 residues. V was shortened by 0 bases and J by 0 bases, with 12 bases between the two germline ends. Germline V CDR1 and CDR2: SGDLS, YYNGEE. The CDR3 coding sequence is TGTGCCAGCAGCGTAGGGTCGAAGGGGGCAACTAATGAAAAACTGTTTTTT. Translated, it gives CASSVGSKGATNEKLFF.

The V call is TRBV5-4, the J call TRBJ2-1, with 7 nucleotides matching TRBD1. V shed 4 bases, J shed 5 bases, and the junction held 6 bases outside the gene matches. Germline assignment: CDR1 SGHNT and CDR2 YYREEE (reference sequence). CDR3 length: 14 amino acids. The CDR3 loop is CASSRDSLNNEQFF. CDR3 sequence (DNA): TGTGCCAGCAGCCGGGACAGTTTAAACAATGAGCAGTTCTTC.

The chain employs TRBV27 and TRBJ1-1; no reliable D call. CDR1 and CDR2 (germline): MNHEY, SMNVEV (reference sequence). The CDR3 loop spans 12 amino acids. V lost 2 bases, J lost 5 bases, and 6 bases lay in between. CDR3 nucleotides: TGTGCCAGCAGTTTACGGGGAACTGAAGCTTTCTTT. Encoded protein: CASSLRGTEAFF.

CDR3 sequence (DNA): TGTGCCAGCAGTTTACGAGCCACTAATGAAAAACTGTTTTTT. Translated, it gives CASSLRATNEKLFF. This chain uses TRBV27 with TRBJ1-4; D is ambiguous. The CDR3 totals 14 residues. Germline-derived CDR1 and CDR2 are MNHEY and SMNVEV (reference sequence). V shed 2 bases and J shed 2 bases, with 6 bases lying between them.